A single sample gave rise to the 22 T cell receptor beta chains below, sequenced in a study of blood T cells in healthy people across ages. Primed by a sample-barcoded 5' primer and a J-beta primer mix, a second PCR proceeded for about 6 to 12 cycles. Each CDR3 protein gets one entry after TCRdb re-called the 5' RACE reads with MiXCR. The table has about 570,000 distinct CDR3 sequences, 25% to 30% seen once. The material sequenced was blood. Source of these receptors: a woman in her 70s in good health.

The chain uses TRBV3-1 and TRBJ2-5, with 8 bases lining up with TRBD2. This CDR3 spans 16 amino acids. V dropped 4 bases and J dropped 4; count of bases not matched to a gene: 11. Germline V gene lookup returns CDR1 LGHDT and CDR2 YNNKEL (reference sequence). Here the CDR3 reads CASSRRGSGGLETQYF. The CDR3 region has the DNA TGTGCCAGCAGCCGGCGAGGGAGCGGGGGCCTAGAGACCCAGTACTTC.

This clonotype was observed a handful of times. The J gene is TRBJ1-2, the V gene TRBV7-3; D possibly corresponds to TRBD1 (5 bases). Germline V gene lookup returns CDR1 SGHTA and CDR2 FQGTGA. Between the trimmed V and J ends, which lost 5 bases and 4 bases, there was a span of 17 bases. CDR3 length equals 15 residues. The CDR3 DNA is TGTGCCAGCAGCCCCGCCCCCCCGGGGGGCTATGGCTACACCTTC. Amino acids: CASSPAPPGGYGYTF.

This chain connects TRBV29-1 to TRBJ2-5; tentative D call: TRBD2 (7 bases). The CDR3 is 12 residues long. Between the trimmed V and J ends, which lost 8 bases and 4 bases, there was a span of 14 bases. Germline CDR1 is SQVTM and CDR2 is ANQGSEA. CDR3 coding DNA: TGCAGCACCCAAGGGGGGGGAGAGACCCAGTACTTC. This translates into CSTQGGGETQYF.

This chain connects TRBV30 to TRBJ1-1; 10 nucleotides match TRBD1. The ends lost 4 bases at V and 11 bases at J; junction bases unmatched: 7. CDR1 is GTSNPN and CDR2 is SVGIG in the germline V gene (reference sequence). The CDR3 runs 12 residues. The CDR3 region has the DNA TGTGCCTGGAAAGGGGACAGGGGTGAGGCTTTCTTT. This encodes CAWKGDRGEAFF.

The chain uses TRBV25-1 and TRBJ1-2; D may be TRBD1 (6 bases). The V and J ends lost 3 bases and 6 bases respectively, with 8 bases between them. The germline CDR1 and CDR2 sequences are MGHDK and SYGVNS. This CDR3 region has 12 residues. CDR3 sequence (DNA): TGTGCCAGCAGTGAGCAGGGGCATGGCTACACCTTC. Protein product: CASSEQGHGYTF.

The J gene is TRBJ2-7, the V gene TRBV27; 7 bases match TRBD1. From germline, CDR1 is MNHEY and CDR2 SMNVEV (reference sequence). V shed 8 bases and J 3 bases; nucleotides not matched to a gene: 7. The CDR3 is 13 amino acids. The CDR3 nucleotides read TGTGCCAGCGGGCAGGGGGAAGACTACGAGCAGTACTTC. This translates into CASGQGEDYEQYF.

This clonotype was found a few times. The V and J genes are TRBV24-1 and TRBJ1-2; TRBD1 is a possible D gene (6 bases). The CDR3 length is 14 residues. Germline V lookup: CDR1 KGHDR, CDR2 SFDVKD. V was pared by 2 bases and J by 5 bases, with 11 bases between. The CDR3 DNA sequence: TGTGCCACCAGTGATTGGGGGACAAGTTATGGCTACACCTTC. Protein: CATSDWGTSYGYTF.

This clonotype was counted between two and nine times. V and J are TRBV7-3 and TRBJ2-2, with 7 bases identical to TRBD1. The CDR3 runs to 16 residues. Trimming removed 5 bases from V and 5 bases from J; junction bases left unmatched: 11. Germline values: CDR1 SGHTA, CDR2 FQGTGA. Written as DNA, the CDR3 is TGTGCCAGCAGCACGCCCGGGACAGCGGTGACCGGGGAGCTGTTTTTT. Translating it yields CASSTPGTAVTGELFF. Full variable domain (remainder filled in from reference TRBV7-3 and TRBJ2-2): GAGVSQTPSNKVTEKGKYVELRCDPISGHTALYWYRQSLGQGPEFLIYFQGTGAADDSGLPNDRFFAVRPEGSVSTLKIQRTERGDSAVYLCASSTPGTAVTGELFFGEGSRLTVL.

The J gene is TRBJ2-5, the V gene TRBV9, with 16 bases lining up with TRBD2. The V gene's germline CDR1 is SGDLS and CDR2 YYNGEE. V shed 3 bases, J shed 5 bases, and the junction held 4 bases outside the gene matches. CDR3 length: 16 amino acids. CDR3 nucleotide sequence: TGTGCCAGCAGCGAGGGGACTAGCGGGGGGGAGGAGACCCAGTACTTC. Protein sequence: CASSEGTSGGEETQYF. Together with reference TRBV9 and TRBJ2-5, the CDR3 gives the full variable domain: DSGVTQTPKHLITATGQRVTLRCSPRSGDLSVYWYQQSLDQGLQFLIQYYNGEERAKGNILERFSAQQFPDLHSELNLSSLELGDSALYFCASSEGTSGGEETQYFGPGTRLLVL.

The V call is TRBV3-1, the J call TRBJ1-2; D gene uncertain. Germline V gives CDR1 LGHDT, CDR2 YNNKEL (reference sequence). Between the trimmed V and J ends, which lost 4 bases and 4 bases, there was a span of 13 bases. The CDR3 sequence is 14 residues long. CDR3 DNA sequence: TGTGCCAGCAGCCCACGGACGGCCCTCTATGGCTACACCTTC. Protein product: CASSPRTALYGYTF.

This chain connects TRBV14 to TRBJ2-5; D perhaps matches TRBD2 (6 bases). The germline V gene has CDR1 SGHDN and CDR2 FVKESK. This CDR3 contains 13 residues. V lost 0 bases and J lost 14, with 16 bases in between. The CDR3 is CASSQDLGGVRYF. CDR3 in DNA: TGTGCCAGCAGCCAAGATCTCGGAGGGGTGAGATACTTC. The full variable domain, completed using reference TRBV14 and TRBJ2-5, is EAGVTQFPSHSVIEKGQTVTLRCDPISGHDNLYWYRRVMGKEIKFLLHFVKESKQDESGMPNNRFLAERTGGTYSTLKVQPAELEDSGVYFCASSQDLGGVRYFGPGTRLLVL.

This clonotype occurred a few times. J is TRBJ2-7 and V is TRBV6-5; D might be TRBD2 (7 bases). CDR1 and CDR2 (germline): MNHEY, SVGAGI. This CDR3 is built from 16 residues. With 3 bases removed from V and 3 bases from J, the gap between germline ends came to 18 bases. CDR3 nucleotide sequence: TGTGCCAGCAGTTATACAGGGACCCGGGGGGACTACGAGCAGTACTTC. It encodes CASSYTGTRGDYEQYF.

In its sample, this clonotype was seen a few times. The rearrangement links TRBV4-3 to TRBJ1-1; tentatively, D is TRBD1 (6 bases). The germline V gene encodes CDR1 LGHNA and CDR2 YSLEER. The V end lost 5 bases, the J end lost 1 base, and 11 bases lay between the germline ends. The CDR3 covers 14 residues. The CDR3 here is CASSSPTGNTEAFF. CDR3 bases: TGCGCCAGCAGCTCTCCGACAGGGAACACTGAAGCTTTCTTT.

This clonotype has only one observation. The chain recombines TRBV19 with TRBJ1-3; D unclear. Trimming took off 1 base at V and 4 bases at J, with 11 bases between the two ends. The CDR3 runs to 15 residues. Germline V gene data show CDR1 as LNHDA and CDR2 as SQIVND (reference sequence). This CDR3 reads CASSIAQPGGNTIYF. DNA of the CDR3: TGTGCCAGTAGTATAGCGCAGCCCGGAGGAAACACCATATATTTT.

This clonotype was observed a few times. The CDR3 nucleotides read TGTGCCAGCAGTTTCGGACTAGCGACCCTCTACGAGCAGTACTTC. Its translation is CASSFGLATLYEQYF. The genes are TRBV6-2 or TRBV6-3 and TRBJ2-7, with 9 positions matching TRBD2. The V gene's germline CDR1 is MNHEY and CDR2 SVGEGT. Trimming at V came to 4 bases and at J to 3 bases, leaving 7 bases not matched to a gene. CDR3 size: 15 residues.

This clonotype was observed a few times. The rearrangement links TRBV6-6 to TRBJ1-1; D gene ambiguous. CDR3 length: 13 residues. Trimming left V 6 bases short and J 1 base short, with 9 bases between. Germline V gene sequence: CDR1 MNHNY, CDR2 SVGAGI (reference sequence). Here the CDR3 DNA reads TGTGCCAGCAGGTACGAGGCGAACACTGAAGCTTTCTTT. Protein product: CASRYEANTEAFF.

In the case of this clonotype: The germline gene is not matched at one end of the junction; a read error may be the cause. Written as DNA, the CDR3 is TGTGCCAGCAGTTTTCTCGAGGGAGGGACAGGGGTCTTC. Its protein is CASSFLEGGTGVF. The V call is TRBV12-3 or TRBV12-4, the J call TRBJ2-7; 10 nucleotides agree with TRBD1. CDR3 length: 13 amino acids.

The gene calls are TRBV5-1 and TRBJ1-2; D is undetermined. This CDR3 contains 13 residues. V lost 2 bases to trimming and J lost 3 bases, with 8 bases between them. In germline, CDR1 is SGHRS, CDR2 YFSETQ. CDR3 coding DNA: TGCGCCAGCAGCTTCGACACGTACTATGGCTACACCTTC. Its translation is CASSFDTYYGYTF.

The V and J genes are TRBV6-5 and TRBJ1-2; possibly TRBD1 for D (6 bases). The CDR3 has 14 amino acids. Deletions cut 4 bases from V and 2 bases from J, with 11 bases between. Germline loops: CDR1 MNHEY, CDR2 SVGAGI. CDR3 region: CASSSGVRNYGYTF. The CDR3 bases are TGTGCCAGCAGTTCAGGGGTCCGGAACTATGGCTACACCTTC.

The chain employs TRBV18 and TRBJ1-4; D is uncertain. Trimming took 2 bases from V and 5 from J, leaving 6 bases between them. Germline lookup yields CDR1 KGHSH and CDR2 LQKENI. The CDR3 runs 13 residues. DNA for the CDR3: TGTGCCAGCTCACCAATCGGAAATGAAAAACTGTTTTTT. This codes for CASSPIGNEKLFF.

This clonotype occurred a few times. The chain joins TRBV2 to TRBJ2-7, with TRBD2 matching 10 bases. Germline assignment: CDR1 SNHLY and CDR2 FYNNEI. Trimming removed 7 bases from V and 1 base from J; junction bases left unmatched: 7. The CDR3 runs to 15 residues. The CDR3 loop reads CASNLAGVGSYEQYF. In DNA form, the CDR3 reads TGTGCCAGCAATCTAGCGGGGGTAGGTTCCTACGAGCAGTACTTC.

This chain connects TRBV11-2 to TRBJ1-4; 9 bases are a match to TRBD1. The trim removed 5 bases at V and 9 bases at J, leaving 10 bases unmatched. Germline CDR1 and CDR2: SGHAT and FQNNGV. This CDR3 is built from 15 residues. The CDR3 DNA sequence: TGTGCCAGCAGCCTGATTGGGACAGGGCCTAAAAAACTGTTTTTT. Translating gives CASSLIGTGPKKLFF. Drawing the rest from reference TRBV11-2 and TRBJ1-4, the complete variable domain is EAGVAQSPRYKIIEKRQSVAFWCNPISGHATLYWYQQILGQGPKLLIQFQNNGVVDDSQLPKDRFSAERLKGVDSTLKIQPAKLEDSAVYLCASSLIGTGPKKLFFGSGTQLSVL.